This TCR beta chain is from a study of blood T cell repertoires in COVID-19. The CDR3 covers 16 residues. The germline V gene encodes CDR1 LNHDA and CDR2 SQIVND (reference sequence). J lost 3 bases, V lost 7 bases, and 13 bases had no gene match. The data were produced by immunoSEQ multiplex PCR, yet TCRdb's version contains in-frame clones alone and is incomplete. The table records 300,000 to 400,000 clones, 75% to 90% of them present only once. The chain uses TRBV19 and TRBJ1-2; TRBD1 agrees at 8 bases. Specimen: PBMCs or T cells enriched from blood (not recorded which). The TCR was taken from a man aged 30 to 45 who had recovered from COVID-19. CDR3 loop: CASTPGEDRAHYGYTF. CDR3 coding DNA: TGTGCCAGTACCCCAGGGGAGGACAGGGCGCACTATGGCTACACCTTC.